The 4 T cell receptor beta chains below all came from one sample that was sequenced in a study of chemoradiotherapy in HPV16-positive cancers. The table came from immunoSEQ multiplex PCR; TCRdb's copy has only in-frame clones and leaves some out. The sample contains 7,000 to 8,500 clones, about 88% of which appear only once. The source material was tumor tissue, sampled from a patient who underwent chemoradiotherapy. Receptor source: a human donor with HPV-associated anogenital cancer.

The chain uses TRBV19 and TRBJ1-4; 11 nucleotides align to TRBD1. CDR1 is LNHDA, CDR2 SQIVND, per germline (reference sequence). Losses at the gene ends were 4 bases for V and 8 bases for J; bases not matched to a gene: 3. This CDR3 has 14 residues. Here the CDR3 DNA reads TGTGCCAGTAGTACCCGGACAGGGGGCGAAAAACTGTTTTTT. As protein: CASSTRTGGEKLFF.

V is TRBV4-1 and J is TRBJ1-6; D is unclear. Germline CDR1 MGHRA, CDR2 YSYEKL. The germline V and J ends were trimmed by 0 bases and 6 bases, with 9 bases remaining between them. The CDR3 runs to 15 residues. CDR3: CASSQDRKFNSPLHF. DNA of the CDR3: TGCGCCAGCAGCCAAGACAGGAAATTTAATTCACCCCTCCACTTT.

J is TRBJ1-1 and V is TRBV5-1; TRBD1 aligns across 7 bases. Germline lookup yields CDR1 SGHRS and CDR2 YFSETQ. The CDR3 length is 14 residues. The V segment lost 2 bases and the J segment 4 bases; nucleotides outside the gene matches: 5. CDR3: CASSLGGAGTEAFF. The CDR3, as DNA: TGCGCCAGCAGCTTAGGGGGCGCGGGCACTGAAGCTTTCTTT. The full variable domain, its missing parts supplied by reference TRBV5-1 and TRBJ1-1, is KAGVTQTPRYLIKTRGQQVTLSCSPISGHRSVSWYQQTPGQGLQFLFEYFSETQRNKGNFPGRFSGRQFSNSRSEMNVSTLELGDSALYLCASSLGGAGTEAFFGQGTRLTVV.

This chain joins TRBV6-1 and TRBJ2-1; D unclear. This CDR3 has 14 residues. CDR1 and CDR2 (germline): MNHNS, SASEGT. The germline V and J ends were trimmed by 6 bases and 7 bases, with 16 bases remaining between them. This CDR3 is CASSLRTAPNEQFF. CDR3 nucleotides: TGTGCCAGCAGCTTAAGGACCGCCCCTAATGAGCAGTTCTTC.